This T cell receptor beta chain came from a study of beta chain features in type 1 diabetes. TCRB transcripts that were expressed got sequenced, as all of the isolated RNA had been reverse transcribed. The method was immunoSEQ multiplex PCR; TCRdb's version includes in-frame clones alone and lacks a portion of them. The sample has about 410,000 clones, approximately 13% seen once. This CDR3 region has 16 residues. Germline CDR1 reads LNHNV; CDR2 reads YYDKDF (reference sequence). Trimming pared 5 bases from V and 7 bases from J, leaving 21 bases between. This clone was counted a few times. What it binds is not known. Overall study findings and caveats: The VDJ junctions of type 1 diabetes patients carried fewer insertions and more deletions.

The sample was naive CD4+ T cells from blood. The TCR sequence derives from a young man in good health. The chain joins TRBV15 to TRBJ2-1; D is perhaps TRBD1 or TRBD2 (5 bases each). The CDR3 DNA follows: TGTGCCACCAGCGGACTCCGAGGGGCCACCTCTAATGAGCAGTTCTTC. Protein: CATSGLRGATSNEQFF. Variable domain in full (rest from reference TRBV15 and TRBJ2-1): DAMVIQNPRYQVTQFGKPVTLSCSQTLNHNVMYWYQQKSSQAPKLLFHYYDKDFNNEADTPDNFQSRRPNTSFCFLDIRSPGLGDTAMYLCATSGLRGATSNEQFFGPGTRLTVL.